These 5 T cell receptor beta chains originate from one sample sequenced in a study of blood T cells in healthy people across ages. PCR was performed a second time for about 7 to 11 cycles using a sample-barcoded 5' primer and a J-beta primer mix. Each CDR3 protein is one row after TCRdb ran MiXCR on the 5' RACE reads. The data show roughly 1.6 million distinct CDR3 sequences, with about 31% seen just once and about 11% held by the top ten. Input material: blood. All receptors come from a woman aged 30 to 39 in good health.

This chain connects TRBV20-1 to TRBJ1-1; perhaps TRBD1 as D (6 bases). Germline V lookup: CDR1 DFQATT, CDR2 SNEGSKA (reference sequence). The CDR3 consists of 13 residues. With 4 bases removed from V and 4 bases from J, the gap between germline ends came to 13 bases. The CDR3 region has the DNA TGCAGTGCTATTAAACAGGGAAGCACTGAAGCTTTCTTT. Residues: CSAIKQGSTEAFF.

Turning to this clonotype: This may be a read error, as it is one base from a much larger clone. V and J are TRBV29-1 and TRBJ2-7, with TRBD2 matching 12 bases. J gave up 6 bases and V 6 bases, and 9 bases lay outside the gene matches. CDR1 is SQVTM, CDR2 ANQGSEA, per germline. This CDR3 has 14 amino acids. The CDR3 bases are TGCAGCGTCAAGACTAGCGGGAGTGGTATCGAGCAGTACTTC. This encodes CSVKTSGSGIEQYF.

The V and J genes are TRBV7-2 and TRBJ2-7; the D gene is possibly TRBD1 (5 bases). V gave up 11 bases and J gave up 6 bases, with 20 bases separating them. The germline V gene encodes CDR1 SGHTA and CDR2 FQGNSA. The length of the CDR3 is 13 residues. CDR3 DNA sequence: TGTGCCGGGGCACAGGCAGGTTGCGGCGAGCAGTACTTC. Translation gives CAGAQAGCGEQYF.

This clonotype was detected ten times or more. This rearrangement joins TRBV9 to TRBJ2-7, with 10 bases aligning to TRBD1. CDR3 length: 17 amino acids. In germline, CDR1 is SGDLS, CDR2 YYNGEE. V lost 3 bases to trimming and J lost 1 base; unmatched junction nucleotides: 10. Here the CDR3 reads CASSGLIRDRGSYEQYF. The CDR3 DNA reads as TGTGCCAGCAGCGGTCTCATCCGGGACAGGGGATCCTACGAGCAGTACTTC.

The genes are TRBV5-6 and TRBJ2-3; 8 bases line up with TRBD1. The CDR3 length is 16 residues. V shed 1 base, J shed 6 bases, and the junction held 10 bases outside the gene matches. The germline gives CDR1 SGHDT, CDR2 YYEEEE. The CDR3 coding sequence is TGTGCCAGCAGCTTGAGTGCGACAGGGGAGAGGGATACGCAGTATTTT. Translated, it gives CASSLSATGERDTQYF.